This TCR beta chain stems from a study of vaccination effects on CD4 cells after COVID-19. ViraFEST used viral peptide pools to expand antigen-specific CD4+ T cells before sequencing. Once cultured for approximately 10 days, the cells underwent separation to obtain CD4+ T cells. SARS-CoV-2 infected the person between March and December 2020, as confirmed by PCR. General study findings and limits: Clones induced by infection and by vaccine showed marked clonal contraction late after vaccination.

Points on this clone: Its target is unknown.

Method: immunoSEQ multiplex PCR; TCRdb's copy keeps in-frame clones and lacks some. Counted here are roughly 45,000 clones, roughly 70% occurring once; the ten biggest clones make up roughly 30%. The receptor was isolated from a human donor who had a prior SARS-CoV-2 infection. The input for sequencing was CD4+ T cells from PBMCs cultured with a peptide pool, taken before COVID-19 vaccination.

DNA for the CDR3: TGTGCCAGCAGCTTATTTGCATCATTCACAGATACGCAGTATTTT. Its protein product is CASSLFASFTDTQYF. The chain couples TRBV7-8 to TRBJ2-3; D is unresolved. The CDR3 is 15 residues long. In germline, CDR1 is SGHVS, CDR2 FQNEAQ. V was shortened by 2 bases and J by 2 bases, with 11 bases between the two germline ends.